This T cell receptor (beta chain) emerged from a study of T cell responses to AZD1222 COVID-19 vaccine. Findings and caveats of the study: Variant regions that are unmutated are reportedly the target of nearly half of spike-specific TCRs.

Points on this clone: Its antigen remains unknown.

Method: immunoSEQ multiplex PCR; TCRdb's copy keeps in-frame clones and lacks some. The data show some 40,000 clones, with around 82% seen just once and around 3.6% held by the top ten. The CDR3 loop spans 13 amino acids. The germline V and J ends were trimmed by 4 bases and 5 bases, with 9 bases remaining between them. This TCR derives from an adult in good health. The chain is built from TRBV12-3 or TRBV12-4 and TRBJ1-5; unclear D gene. Source: peripheral blood, taken on day 0 of AZD1222 vaccination. CDR3 sequence reads: CASSWRADQPQHF. CDR3 coding DNA: TGTGCCAGCAGTTGGAGGGCAGATCAGCCCCAGCATTTT.